The 5 T cell receptor beta chains listed next were all sequenced from one sample in a study of blood T cell repertoires in COVID-19. TCRdb's copy holds only in-frame clones and misses some; the assay was immunoSEQ multiplex PCR. The sample lists more than 80,000 clones, about 80% seen once, with roughly 2.2% in the top ten. Sequenced input: peripheral blood. These receptors all stem from a woman in her 70s with acute or convalescent COVID-19.

The rearrangement links TRBV5-1 to TRBJ2-1; D possibly corresponds to TRBD1 (5 bases). V lost 1 base, J lost 5 bases, and 10 bases lay in between. The V gene's germline CDR1 is SGHRS and CDR2 YFSETQ. The CDR3 loop spans 14 amino acids. The CDR3 sequence is CASSLYLTDNEQFF. The CDR3 DNA follows: TGCGCCAGCAGCTTGTACCTGACAGACAATGAGCAGTTCTTC. Variable domain in full (rest from reference TRBV5-1 and TRBJ2-1): KAGVTQTPRYLIKTRGQQVTLSCSPISGHRSVSWYQQTPGQGLQFLFEYFSETQRNKGNFPGRFSGRQFSNSRSEMNVSTLELGDSALYLCASSLYLTDNEQFFGPGTRLTVL.

This chain links TRBV27 with TRBJ2-7; 9 bases match TRBD1. CDR1 is MNHEY and CDR2 is SMNVEV in the germline V gene (reference sequence). The CDR3 is 15 amino acids. V lost 3 bases to trimming and J lost 2 bases; unmatched junction nucleotides: 5. CDR3 residues: CASSLDGQGTYEQYF. The CDR3 DNA sequence: TGTGCCAGCAGTTTGGACGGACAGGGGACCTACGAGCAGTACTTC.

The rearrangement links TRBV27 to TRBJ2-1; 9 bases fit TRBD2. Looked up from germline, CDR1 is MNHEY and CDR2 is SMNVEV (reference sequence). The CDR3 is made up of 16 amino acids. The V and J ends lost 2 bases and 1 base, in that order; junction bases with no gene match: 3. The CDR3 here is CASSLPLAGSYNEQFF. CDR3 DNA: TGTGCCAGCAGTTTACCTCTAGCGGGGTCCTACAATGAGCAGTTCTTC.

The chain links TRBV9 to TRBJ2-3; 10 nucleotides align to TRBD2. Per the germline V gene, CDR1 is SGDLS and CDR2 is YYNGEE. The CDR3 extends over 16 amino acids. Losses at the gene ends were 4 bases for V and 7 bases for J; bases not matched to a gene: 12. CDR3 protein: CASSRSGGLGENTQYF. In DNA, the CDR3 is TGTGCCAGCAGCCGTAGCGGGGGGCTCGGGGAAAATACGCAGTATTTT.

In its sample, this clone was seen once. The CDR3 DNA reads TGCAGTGCTAGTCACAGGTTCTATGGCTACACCTTC. This gives the protein CSASHRFYGYTF. This chain uses TRBV20-1 with TRBJ1-2, with D perhaps TRBD1 (5 bases). Trimming shortened V by 3 bases and J by 4 bases, and 9 bases separated the two germline ends. The CDR3 loop spans 12 amino acids. Germline V gives CDR1 DFQATT, CDR2 SNEGSKA (reference sequence).